A single sample gave rise to the 16 T cell receptor beta chains below, sequenced in a study of blood T cell repertoires in COVID-19. The assay was immunoSEQ multiplex PCR, and TCRdb's table has in-frame clones only and misses some. The table has approximately 180,000 clones, approximately 85% seen once. The sequenced sample was peripheral blood. Receptor source: a man aged 55 to 69 with acute or convalescent COVID-19.

This chain connects TRBV6-5 to TRBJ1-5; tentative D call: TRBD1 (5 bases). V dropped 5 bases and J dropped 2 bases, with 13 bases sitting between them. The germline gives CDR1 MNHEY, CDR2 SVGAGI. This CDR3 contains 15 residues. CDR3 sequence: CASSPRDSGNQPQHF. The CDR3 DNA sequence: TGTGCCAGCAGTCCCAGGGACTCTGGCAATCAGCCCCAGCATTTT.

The chain couples TRBV24-1 to TRBJ2-7; D may be TRBD1 (5 bases). The CDR3 runs 13 residues. CDR1 KGHDR and CDR2 SFDVKD come from the germline V gene. Trimming took 1 base from V and 5 from J, leaving 8 bases between them. CDR3: CATSDLQENEQYF. The DNA for the CDR3 is TGTGCCACCAGTGATTTACAGGAGAACGAGCAGTACTTC.

The chain uses TRBV7-6 and TRBJ2-7; TRBD1 agrees at 8 bases. The V gene's germline CDR1 is SGHVS and CDR2 FNYEAQ. V gave up 5 bases and J gave up 6 bases; unmatched junction bases: 9. The CDR3 runs 14 residues. CDR3 residues: CASSQGQGAGEQYF. Written as DNA, the CDR3 is TGTGCCAGCAGCCAAGGGCAGGGGGCGGGCGAGCAGTACTTC.

The V call is TRBV2, the J call TRBJ1-2; D gene unclear. Germline V gives CDR1 SNHLY, CDR2 FYNNEI. The CDR3 runs 11 residues. Trimming removed 6 bases at V and 2 bases at J, with 4 bases between. CDR3 in amino acids: CASRENYGYTF. The CDR3 DNA reads as TGTGCCAGCAGAGAGAACTATGGCTACACCTTC.

The V gene is TRBV5-4, the J gene TRBJ2-7; 7 positions agree with TRBD1. Germline V CDR1 and CDR2: SGHNT, YYREEE (reference sequence). The CDR3 is made up of 15 amino acids. The trim removed 6 bases at V and 3 bases at J, leaving 12 bases unmatched. For the CDR3, the DNA is TGTGCCAGCACCCTCCAAGGACAGGAGAACTACGAGCAGTACTTC. Its protein is CASTLQGQENYEQYF.

The gene calls are TRBV12-5 and TRBJ1-1, with D possibly matching TRBD1 (6 bases). Germline V lookup: CDR1 LGHNT, CDR2 FRNRAP. Deletions cut 6 bases from V and 5 bases from J, with 19 bases between. CDR3 length: 15 residues. The DNA of the CDR3 is TGTGCTAGTGGCCCTCTGGGGACAACCGTAACTGAAGCTTTCTTT. The encoded protein is CASGPLGTTVTEAFF.

This chain uses TRBV5-5 with TRBJ1-2; 8 bases align to TRBD1. The CDR3 consists of 13 residues. The V gene end was trimmed by 5 bases and the J gene end by 8 bases; junction bases not matched to a gene: 8. Looked up from germline, CDR1 is SGHKS and CDR2 is YYEKEE (reference sequence). CDR3 nucleotide sequence: TGTGCCAGCAGTGGACAGGGCGGGTACGGCTACACCTTC. Its translation is CASSGQGGYGYTF.

V is TRBV2 and J is TRBJ2-5; TRBD1 matches 7 bases. CDR3 length equals 16 residues. V lost 5 bases to trimming and J lost 0 bases; unmatched junction nucleotides: 9. Germline V gene data show CDR1 as SNHLY and CDR2 as FYNNEI. The CDR3 here is CASSRQGDWYQETQYF. The CDR3 coding sequence is TGTGCCAGCAGTCGACAGGGTGATTGGTACCAAGAGACCCAGTACTTC.

This clone has a single count. Other DNA sequences in this specimen translate into the identical CDR3. This chain joins TRBV28 and TRBJ2-1; 8 bases are a match to TRBD2. The V and J ends lost 5 bases and 0 bases, in that order; junction bases with no gene match: 6. The CDR3 loop spans 16 amino acids. The V gene's germline CDR1 is MDHEN and CDR2 SYDVKM. This CDR3 is CASSRRGGSSYNEQFF. The CDR3 coding sequence is TGTGCCAGCAGTCGCCGGGGGGGGAGCTCCTACAATGAGCAGTTCTTC.

This clone came up once. The CDR3 region is CASTLREGRYTEAFF. The CDR3 nucleotides are TGTGCCAGCACCCTGAGGGAGGGGCGTTACACTGAAGCTTTCTTT. The chain uses TRBV27 and TRBJ1-1; D is perhaps TRBD1 (5 bases). The CDR3 covers 15 residues. The germline V and J ends were trimmed by 7 bases and 3 bases, with 18 bases remaining between them. Germline CDR1 reads MNHEY; CDR2 reads SMNVEV (reference sequence).

This clone has a single count. The gene calls are TRBV19 and TRBJ1-2, with D uncertain. The germline V gene has CDR1 LNHDA and CDR2 SQIVND (reference sequence). With 4 bases removed from V and 5 bases from J, the gap between germline ends came to 14 bases. This CDR3 has 14 residues. As DNA, the CDR3 is TGTGCCAGTAGTACCCAGTGGGCGGGGTATGGCTACACCTTC. Protein sequence: CASSTQWAGYGYTF. Full variable domain (outside the CDR3, taken from reference TRBV19 and TRBJ1-2): DGGITQSPKYLFRKEGQNVTLSCEQNLNHDAMYWYRQDPGQGLRLIYYSQIVNDFQKGDIAEGYSVSREKKESFPLTVTSAQKNPTAFYLCASSTQWAGYGYTFGSGTRLTVV.

The chain couples TRBV23-1 to TRBJ1-5, with TRBD1 identical over 10 bases. TRBV23-1 is filed as an ORF, its function uncertain. V shed 5 bases, J shed 4 bases, and the junction held 5 bases outside the gene matches. The CDR3 contains 15 residues. The CDR3 DNA sequence: TGCGCCAGCAGTTCCCGGGACAGGGGTAATCAGCCCCAGCATTTT. Protein: CASSSRDRGNQPQHF.

This clone showed up just once. The chain combines TRBV6-2 or TRBV6-3 with TRBJ2-7, with TRBD2 matching over 9 bases. Germline assignment: CDR1 MNHEY and CDR2 SVGEGT. This CDR3 region has 16 residues. Trimming removed 5 bases from V and 4 bases from J; junction bases left unmatched: 12. The CDR3 DNA sequence: TGTGCCAGCAGTAAACCTCCGGGACTAGCTGTTTACGAGCAGTACTTC. Residues: CASSKPPGLAVYEQYF.

The V and J genes are TRBV5-1 and TRBJ2-3; D might be TRBD2 (5 bases). This CDR3 contains 12 residues. Germline CDR1 and CDR2: SGHRS and YFSETQ. The V end lost 0 bases, the J end lost 9 bases, and 8 bases lay between the germline ends. CDR3 region: CASSLAADTQYF. The CDR3 DNA follows: TGCGCCAGCAGCTTGGCAGCGGACACGCAGTATTTT.

This clone was recorded a few times. The genes are TRBV18 and TRBJ2-7; D may be TRBD1 (6 bases). Germline CDR1 and CDR2: KGHSH and LQKENI. The CDR3 has 13 residues. The germline V and J ends were trimmed by 5 bases and 4 bases, with 12 bases remaining between them. In DNA, the CDR3 is TGTGCCAGCTCAACCGGACAGACTTACGAGCAGTACTTC. This sequence encodes CASSTGQTYEQYF.

The rearrangement links TRBV12-3 or TRBV12-4 to TRBJ1-1, with D tentatively TRBD1 (6 bases). With 6 bases removed from V and 8 bases from J, the gap between germline ends came to 16 bases. The CDR3 has 13 residues. Here the CDR3 DNA reads TGTGCCAGCAGCCGAAAGGGGGGGTTCGAAGCTTTCTTT. This gives the protein CASSRKGGFEAFF.